What follows are 27 T cell receptor beta chains derived from one specimen sequenced in a study of chemoradiotherapy in HPV16-positive cancers. Here immunoSEQ multiplex PCR was the method, and the copy in TCRdb shows in-frame clones only, minus some. The sample has several thousand clones, over 60% seen once. Sampling was performed from a patient who underwent chemoradiotherapy. The receptors here all came from a human donor with HPV-associated anogenital cancer.

This clone has just a few counts. This rearrangement joins TRBV20-1 to TRBJ2-4; no clear D gene. Trimming pared 2 bases from V and 6 bases from J, leaving 5 bases between. The CDR3 has 11 amino acids. Per the germline V gene, CDR1 is DFQATT and CDR2 is SNEGSKA (reference sequence). CDR3 region: CSARLGNIQYF. The CDR3 bases are TGCAGTGCTAGATTAGGAAACATTCAGTACTTC.

This clone appeared a single time. This CDR3 is CASSLSAASYEQYF. DNA of the CDR3: TGTGCCAGCAGCCTATCTGCCGCCTCTTACGAGCAGTACTTC. This chain joins TRBV4-2 and TRBJ2-7; D uncertain. The length of the CDR3 is 14 residues. V dropped 4 bases and J dropped 4 bases, with 14 bases sitting between them. Germline-derived CDR1 and CDR2 are LGHNA and YNFKEQ.

The chain links TRBV7-9 to TRBJ2-7; TRBD2 matches 11 bases. Germline V gene sequence: CDR1 SEHNR, CDR2 FQNEAQ (reference sequence). With 1 base clipped from V and 0 bases from J, the junction kept 2 bases outside the gene matches. The CDR3 runs 16 residues. The CDR3 sequence is CASSLGLAGGSYEQYF. CDR3 bases: TGTGCCAGCAGCTTAGGGCTAGCGGGAGGCTCCTACGAGCAGTACTTC.

This chain joins TRBV7-9 and TRBJ1-1, with 9 positions matching TRBD1. Germline CDR1 SEHNR, CDR2 FQNEAQ (reference sequence). V lost 5 bases, J lost 5 bases, and 12 bases stayed unmatched. The CDR3 is made up of 16 amino acids. The CDR3 here is CASSNLLGTGRTEAFF. The CDR3 nucleotides read TGTGCCAGCAGCAACTTACTCGGGACAGGGCGAACTGAAGCTTTCTTT.

The chain couples TRBV5-1 to TRBJ2-1; D unresolved. Germline values: CDR1 SGHRS, CDR2 YFSETQ. The CDR3 spans 13 residues. V lost 0 bases to trimming and J lost 5 bases, with 6 bases between them. CDR3 loop: CASSLAPNNEQFF. DNA for the CDR3: TGCGCCAGCAGCTTGGCCCCAAACAATGAGCAGTTCTTC. Full variable domain (rest looked up from reference TRBV5-1 and TRBJ2-1): KAGVTQTPRYLIKTRGQQVTLSCSPISGHRSVSWYQQTPGQGLQFLFEYFSETQRNKGNFPGRFSGRQFSNSRSEMNVSTLELGDSALYLCASSLAPNNEQFFGPGTRLTVL.

The V gene is TRBV28, the J gene TRBJ2-1; TRBD1 matches 8 bases. CDR3 size: 15 residues. Germline CDR1 MDHEN, CDR2 SYDVKM. The trim removed 5 bases at V and 1 base at J, leaving 4 bases unmatched. DNA of the CDR3: TGTGCCAGCAGTGGCTGGACAGGGTCCTACAATGAGCAGTTCTTC. This sequence encodes CASSGWTGSYNEQFF.

Written as DNA, the CDR3 is TGTGCCAGCAGTTTAAGTTGGAGCAATCAGCCCCAGCATTTT. The encoded protein is CASSLSWSNQPQHF. The V call is TRBV27, the J call TRBJ1-5; D unresolved. This CDR3 is 14 amino acids long. Per germline, CDR1 MNHEY and CDR2 SMNVEV (reference sequence). V lost 2 bases and J lost 1, with 6 bases in between.

The V gene is TRBV4-1, the J gene TRBJ2-1; no reliable D call. The CDR3 is 16 amino acids. V was pared by 1 base and J by 2 bases, with 12 bases between. From germline, CDR1 is MGHRA and CDR2 YSYEKL. The CDR3 is CASSQVDLVTYNEQFF. CDR3 nucleotide sequence: TGCGCCAGCAGCCAAGTCGATCTCGTTACCTACAATGAGCAGTTCTTC.

The rearrangement links TRBV29-1 to TRBJ2-7; unclear D gene. Germline values: CDR1 SQVTM, CDR2 ANQGSEA. This CDR3 has 11 residues. The V end lost 4 bases, the J end lost 2 bases, and 6 bases lay between the germline ends. The chain's CDR3 is CSVAAAYEQYF. The CDR3 coding sequence is TGCAGCGTTGCGGCAGCCTACGAGCAGTACTTC.

The chain links TRBV19 to TRBJ2-5; a weak D match, TRBD1 (6 bases). CDR1 is LNHDA, CDR2 SQIVND, per germline (reference sequence). The CDR3 is 13 amino acids. The V gene lost 5 bases and the J gene lost 3 bases, with 10 bases spanning the gap. This chain's CDR3 is CASSVNREETQYF. The CDR3 nucleotides read TGTGCCAGTAGTGTCAACAGGGAAGAGACCCAGTACTTC. The full variable domain, its missing parts supplied by reference TRBV19 and TRBJ2-5, is DGGITQSPKYLFRKEGQNVTLSCEQNLNHDAMYWYRQDPGQGLRLIYYSQIVNDFQKGDIAEGYSVSREKKESFPLTVTSAQKNPTAFYLCASSVNREETQYFGPGTRLLVL.

The chain links TRBV28 to TRBJ1-2, with 9 bases matching TRBD1. V lost 7 bases, J lost 4 bases, and 7 bases stayed unmatched. The CDR3 consists of 14 residues. Germline V gives CDR1 MDHEN, CDR2 SYDVKM. CDR3 DNA sequence: TGTGCCAGCACCACAGGGGGCGTTATCTATGGCTACACCTTC. Translation: CASTTGGVIYGYTF.

V gene TRBV27 combines with J gene TRBJ1-2; TRBD1 matches at 9 bases. Germline-derived CDR1 and CDR2 are MNHEY and SMNVEV (reference sequence). CDR3 size: 12 residues. The V and J ends lost 10 bases and 6 bases, in that order; junction bases with no gene match: 6. For the CDR3, the DNA is TGTGCCACCTACGGGACAGGGCATGGCTACACCTTC. Protein: CATYGTGHGYTF.

The chain is built from TRBV6-1 and TRBJ2-7, with a weak D call TRBD2 (6 bases). Between the trimmed V and J ends, which lost 2 bases and 5 bases, there was a span of 16 bases. From germline, CDR1 is MNHNS and CDR2 SASEGT. The CDR3 loop spans 15 amino acids. CDR3 sequence reads: CASSESRSGSDEQYF. For the CDR3, the DNA is TGTGCCAGCAGTGAATCCAGGAGCGGGTCGGACGAGCAGTACTTC.

This rearrangement joins TRBV7-2 to TRBJ1-6; no clear D gene. The CDR3 extends over 11 amino acids. The germline V gene encodes CDR1 SGHTA and CDR2 FQGNSA. Trimming pared 7 bases from V and 8 bases from J, leaving 6 bases between. CDR3: CASTRDSPLHF. As DNA, the CDR3 is TGTGCCAGCACACGGGATTCACCCCTCCACTTT.

The sample holds a few counts of this clone. This chain links TRBV5-1 with TRBJ2-7; D possibly corresponds to TRBD2 (6 bases). Trimming took off 5 bases at V and 6 bases at J, with 21 bases between the two ends. This CDR3 is built from 15 residues. Germline V gene data show CDR1 as SGHRS and CDR2 as YFSETQ. The CDR3 DNA reads as TGCGCCAGCAGTTTCACTCCGGGGGTAGAAGGCGAGCAGTACTTC. Protein product: CASSFTPGVEGEQYF.

The rearrangement uses TRBV27 and TRBJ2-1; no firm D call. Trimming took 1 base from V and 4 from J, leaving 17 bases between them. Germline V gives CDR1 MNHEY, CDR2 SMNVEV (reference sequence). CDR3 length: 17 residues. This CDR3 reads CASSLFINPGKYNEQFF. The CDR3 nucleotides are TGTGCCAGCAGTTTATTCATCAACCCCGGAAAGTACAATGAGCAGTTCTTC.

The chain carries TRBV5-5 and TRBJ2-7; tentative D call: TRBD2 (5 bases). Germline CDR1 is SGHKS and CDR2 is YYEKEE (reference sequence). Trimming removed 2 bases from V and 7 bases from J, with 13 bases in between. CDR3 length: 13 residues. CDR3 nucleotides: TGTGCCAGCAGCTTCGGGGTTTTTGAGGAGCAGTACTTC. Amino acid sequence: CASSFGVFEEQYF.

This chain uses TRBV11-3 with TRBJ2-5; no clear D. CDR3 size: 15 residues. The germline CDR1 and CDR2 sequences are SGHNT and YENEEA. Trimming took 0 bases from V and 3 from J, leaving 11 bases between them. The CDR3 nucleotides are TGTGCCAGCAGCTTAGACCTCCATGGAAAAGAGACCCAGTACTTC. This codes for CASSLDLHGKETQYF.

V and J are TRBV28 and TRBJ2-1; 8 bases match TRBD1. The germline gives CDR1 MDHEN, CDR2 SYDVKM. The V and J ends lost 5 bases and 2 bases, in that order; junction bases with no gene match: 8. This CDR3 is built from 16 residues. The CDR3 nucleotides are TGTGCCAGCAGTCCAGCCCGACAGGGGACCTACAATGAGCAGTTCTTC. It translates to CASSPARQGTYNEQFF. The full variable domain, in which reference TRBV28 and TRBJ2-1 provide the parts outside the CDR3, is DVKVTQSSRYLVKRTGEKVFLECVQDMDHENMFWYRQDPGLGLRLIYFSYDVKMKEKGDIPEGYSVSREKKERFSLILESASTNQTSMYLCASSPARQGTYNEQFFGPGTRLTVL.

The rearrangement links TRBV7-9 to TRBJ2-7, with TRBD2 matching 7 bases. CDR3 size: 15 residues. Germline V gene lookup returns CDR1 SEHNR and CDR2 FQNEAQ (reference sequence). Losses at the gene ends were 8 bases for V and 13 bases for J; bases not matched to a gene: 23. This chain's CDR3 is CASGGGSYFPPFLYF. In DNA, the CDR3 is TGTGCCAGCGGGGGGGGGTCCTATTTTCCCCCTTTTCTATACTTC.

The chain couples TRBV7-9 to TRBJ1-2, with 8 nucleotides matching TRBD1. The CDR3 is 13 amino acids. The germline V gene has CDR1 SEHNR and CDR2 FQNEAQ (reference sequence). V shed 5 bases, J shed 8 bases, and the junction held 7 bases outside the gene matches. The CDR3 region has the DNA TGTGCCAGCAGCCGGGCGACAGGGGTAGGCTACACCTTC. Residues: CASSRATGVGYTF. Together with reference TRBV7-9 and TRBJ1-2, the CDR3 gives the full variable domain: DTGVSQNPRHKITKRGQNVTFRCDPISEHNRLYWYRQTLGQGPEFLTYFQNEAQLEKSRLLSDRFSAERPKGSFSTLEIQRTEQGDSAMYLCASSRATGVGYTFGSGTRLTVV.

The V call is TRBV28, the J call TRBJ1-4, with a possible D match to TRBD1 (6 bases). From germline, CDR1 is MDHEN and CDR2 SYDVKM. The CDR3 length is 14 residues. With 5 bases removed from V and 4 bases from J, the gap between germline ends came to 11 bases. The CDR3 here is CASSLDSRNEKLFF. For the CDR3, the DNA is TGTGCCAGCAGTCTGGACAGCCGTAATGAAAAACTGTTTTTT.

This sequence joins TRBV5-1 and TRBJ1-4; no firm D call. The CDR3 is made up of 14 amino acids. Germline CDR1 is SGHRS and CDR2 is YFSETQ. The V and J ends lost 4 bases and 0 bases respectively, with 7 bases between them. The CDR3 is CASSLTTTNEKLFF. The CDR3 nucleotides are TGCGCCAGCAGCCTGACAACAACTAATGAAAAACTGTTTTTT.

The chain is built from TRBV7-8 and TRBJ2-7; 7 bases map to TRBD2. Germline lookup yields CDR1 SGHVS and CDR2 FQNEAQ. V lost 0 bases, J lost 6 bases, and 11 bases stayed unmatched. The CDR3 spans 16 residues. The CDR3 DNA sequence: TGTGCCAGCAGCTTAGCGCAAGGAGGGAGGGCAGTCGAGCAGTACTTC. It encodes CASSLAQGGRAVEQYF.

The CDR3 spells CATLQGGSGANVLTF. For the CDR3, the DNA is TGTGCCACTCTACAGGGGGGATCCGGGGCCAACGTCCTGACTTTC. The rearrangement uses TRBV28 and TRBJ2-6, with 8 nucleotides matching TRBD1. Trimming at V came to 10 bases and at J to 4 bases, leaving 9 bases not matched to a gene. Germline lookup yields CDR1 MDHEN and CDR2 SYDVKM. This CDR3 is built from 15 residues.

The V and J genes are TRBV6-1 and TRBJ2-2; tentative D call: TRBD2 (6 bases). CDR3 length: 13 amino acids. The V gene's germline CDR1 is MNHNS and CDR2 SASEGT. V dropped 6 bases and J dropped 6 bases, with 11 bases sitting between them. Written as DNA, the CDR3 is TGTGCCAGCAGGGGAGGTAATGCCGGGGAGCTGTTTTTT. This gives the protein CASRGGNAGELFF.

The V and J genes are TRBV28 and TRBJ1-5, with a weak D call TRBD1 (5 bases). Trimming took off 8 bases at V and 5 bases at J, with 22 bases between the two ends. Germline loops: CDR1 MDHEN, CDR2 SYDVKM. The CDR3 totals 16 residues. The CDR3 DNA reads TGTGCCAGCTATGAAGGGGAGTTCGGCCAATATCAGCCCCAGCATTTT. Translation: CASYEGEFGQYQPQHF.